This T cell receptor (beta chain) was obtained from a study of T-cell memory formation after mild COVID-19. CDR1 is SGDLS and CDR2 is YYNGEE in the germline V gene. The CDR3 runs 18 residues. The ends lost 0 bases at V and 4 bases at J; junction bases unmatched: 14. The study's findings and limits: Contracting clones localized mainly to CM and EM when CD4+ and mainly to EMRA when CD8+.

5'RACE primed from the constant segment yielded TCR alpha and TCR beta cDNA libraries bearing sample barcodes and UMIs. TCRdb re-called the 5' RACE reads with MiXCR, one entry per CDR3 protein. The sample has about 320,000 distinct CDR3 sequences; around 15% are singletons. Concerning this clonotype: Its antigen is not known.

The TCR originated in a man aged 18 to 30 who had mild COVID-19 (a few samples of this study predate the infection). Cell type and time point are not known. The chain employs TRBV9 and TRBJ2-5; 8 bases are shared with TRBD2. Sequencing was done on a sample of PBMCs or a T cell subset sorted from them (not recorded which). The DNA of the CDR3 is TGTGCCAGCAGCGTAGGAGGGCATCCGGGACTAGGAAGAGAGACCCAGTACTTC. The encoded protein is CASSVGGHPGLGRETQYF.